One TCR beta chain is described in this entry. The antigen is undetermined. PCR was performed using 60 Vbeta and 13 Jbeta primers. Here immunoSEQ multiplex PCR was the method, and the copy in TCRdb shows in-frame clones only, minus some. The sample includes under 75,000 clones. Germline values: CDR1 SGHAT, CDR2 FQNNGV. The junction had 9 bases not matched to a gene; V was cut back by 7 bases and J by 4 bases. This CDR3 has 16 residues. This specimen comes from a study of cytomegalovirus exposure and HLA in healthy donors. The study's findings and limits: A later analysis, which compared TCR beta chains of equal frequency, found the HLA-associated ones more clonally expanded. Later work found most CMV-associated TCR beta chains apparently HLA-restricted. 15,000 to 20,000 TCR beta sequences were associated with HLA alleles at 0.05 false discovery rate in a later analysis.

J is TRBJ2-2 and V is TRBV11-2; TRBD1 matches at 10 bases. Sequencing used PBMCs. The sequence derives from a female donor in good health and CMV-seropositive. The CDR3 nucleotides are TGTGCCAGCACCCCGACAGGGGGCGATCGCACCGGGGAGCTGTTTTTT. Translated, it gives CASTPTGGDRTGELFF.